The clone carrying this T cell receptor beta chain was found once. Its antigen is not identified. The data are from a study of OX40 agonist ivuxolimab in advanced cancers. Across the study: Partial responses were observed in three patients, of whom one had hepatocellular carcinoma and two had cutaneous melanoma.

Baseline was the first blood sampling point, followed by cycle 4 day 1 and cycle 7 day 1. Libraries were prepared by immunoSEQ multiplex PCR; TCRdb keeps only in-frame clonotypes and omits some of them. The data show roughly 56,000 clones, with more than 75% seen just once and around 2.7% held by the top ten. Regarding the study as a whole: Among expanded peripheral T cells, antigen specificity went undetermined.

The sample was CD4+ or CD8+ T cells sorted from blood, taken in a trial of the OX40 agonist ivuxolimab. This receptor was identified in an adult with an advanced solid tumor such as melanoma, head and neck, liver or kidney cancer.

Here the CDR3 reads CASSRFRETQYF. DNA for the CDR3: TGTGCCAGCAGCCGTTTCCGGGAGACCCAGTACTTC. This sequence joins TRBV7-2 and TRBJ2-5; the D is unclear. The CDR3 contains 12 residues. V was cut by 5 bases and J by 5 bases, with 9 bases left in between. Germline assignment: CDR1 SGHTA and CDR2 FQGNSA.